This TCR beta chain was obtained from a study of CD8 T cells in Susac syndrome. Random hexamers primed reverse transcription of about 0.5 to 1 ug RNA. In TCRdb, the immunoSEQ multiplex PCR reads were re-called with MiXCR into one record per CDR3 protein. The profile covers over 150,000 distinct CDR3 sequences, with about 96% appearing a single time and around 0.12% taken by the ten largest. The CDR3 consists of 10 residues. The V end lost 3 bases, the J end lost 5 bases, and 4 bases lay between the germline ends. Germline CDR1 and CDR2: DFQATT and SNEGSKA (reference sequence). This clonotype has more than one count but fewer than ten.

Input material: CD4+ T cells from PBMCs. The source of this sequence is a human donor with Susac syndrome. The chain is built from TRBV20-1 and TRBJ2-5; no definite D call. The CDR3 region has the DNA TGCAGTGCTAGTTTGGAGACCCAGTACTTC. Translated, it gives CSASLETQYF.